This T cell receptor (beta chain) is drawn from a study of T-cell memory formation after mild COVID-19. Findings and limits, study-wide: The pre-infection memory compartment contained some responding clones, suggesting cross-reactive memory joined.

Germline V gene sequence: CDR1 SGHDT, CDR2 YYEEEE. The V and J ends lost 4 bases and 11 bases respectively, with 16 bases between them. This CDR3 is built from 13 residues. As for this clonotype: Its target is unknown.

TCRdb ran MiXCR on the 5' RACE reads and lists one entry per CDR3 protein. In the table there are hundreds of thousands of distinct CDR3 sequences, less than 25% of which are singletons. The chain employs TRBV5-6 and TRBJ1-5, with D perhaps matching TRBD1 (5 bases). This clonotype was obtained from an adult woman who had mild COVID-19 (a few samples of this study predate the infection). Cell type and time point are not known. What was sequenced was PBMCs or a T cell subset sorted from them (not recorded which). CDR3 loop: CASSTRDGLAQHF. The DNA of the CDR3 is TGTGCCAGCAGCACCCGGGACGGTCTGGCCCAGCATTTT.